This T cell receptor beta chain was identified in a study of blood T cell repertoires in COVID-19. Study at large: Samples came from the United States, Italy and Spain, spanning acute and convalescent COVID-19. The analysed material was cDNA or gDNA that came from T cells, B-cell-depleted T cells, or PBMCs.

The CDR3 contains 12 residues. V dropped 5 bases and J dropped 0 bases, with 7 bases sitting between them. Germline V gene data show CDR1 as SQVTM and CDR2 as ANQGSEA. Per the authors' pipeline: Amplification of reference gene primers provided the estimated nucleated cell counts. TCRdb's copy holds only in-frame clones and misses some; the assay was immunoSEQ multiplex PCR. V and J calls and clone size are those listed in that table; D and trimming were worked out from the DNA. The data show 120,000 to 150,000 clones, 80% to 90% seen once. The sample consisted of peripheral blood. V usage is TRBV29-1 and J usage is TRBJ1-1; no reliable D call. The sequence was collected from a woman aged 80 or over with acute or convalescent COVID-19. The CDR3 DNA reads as TGCAGCGTTAGCAATCTGAACACTGAAGCTTTCTTT. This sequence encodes CSVSNLNTEAFF. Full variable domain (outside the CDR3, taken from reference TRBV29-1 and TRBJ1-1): SAVISQKPSRDICQRGTSLTIQCQVDSQVTMMFWYRQQPGQSLTLIATANQGSEATYESGFVIDKFPISRPNLTFSTLTVSNMSPEDSSIYLCSVSNLNTEAFFGQGTRLTVV.